This TCR beta chain was documented in a study of blood T cells in healthy people across ages. The donors, healthy Caucasians from Russia, were aged roughly 6 to 90. This clonotype was counted a few times. This clone may be a read error of a much larger clone one base away. A second 7 to 11 cycle PCR used barcoded and J-beta primers. MiXCR, run by TCRdb on the 5' RACE reads, gives a single entry per CDR3 protein. The repertoire includes 750,000 to 1,000,000 distinct CDR3 sequences, about 28% of them detected once, and 10% sits in the top ten. These sequences were also reported in another study, on T cells of mothers and their children. This second study notes: Six or seven children and their three healthy Caucasian mothers were the donors. Random nucleotides (2-4) and sample barcodes were added by the M1S primer used in the second PCR. Thymic selection, a shaping force on TCR recombination output, acts similarly in related and unrelated pairs.

The clonotype comes from a woman between 40 and 50 years old in good health. Sequenced material: blood.

The CDR3 reads CASSRPRGTYNEQYF. DNA of the CDR3: TGTGCCAGCAGCCGCCCCAGGGGGACCTACAATGAGCAGTACTTC. The chain is built from TRBV7-9 and TRBJ2-5; 7 bases match TRBD1. CDR3 length: 15 residues. The V gene end was trimmed by 5 bases and the J gene end by 11 bases; junction bases not matched to a gene: 17. CDR1 SEHNR and CDR2 FQNEAQ come from the germline V gene (reference sequence).